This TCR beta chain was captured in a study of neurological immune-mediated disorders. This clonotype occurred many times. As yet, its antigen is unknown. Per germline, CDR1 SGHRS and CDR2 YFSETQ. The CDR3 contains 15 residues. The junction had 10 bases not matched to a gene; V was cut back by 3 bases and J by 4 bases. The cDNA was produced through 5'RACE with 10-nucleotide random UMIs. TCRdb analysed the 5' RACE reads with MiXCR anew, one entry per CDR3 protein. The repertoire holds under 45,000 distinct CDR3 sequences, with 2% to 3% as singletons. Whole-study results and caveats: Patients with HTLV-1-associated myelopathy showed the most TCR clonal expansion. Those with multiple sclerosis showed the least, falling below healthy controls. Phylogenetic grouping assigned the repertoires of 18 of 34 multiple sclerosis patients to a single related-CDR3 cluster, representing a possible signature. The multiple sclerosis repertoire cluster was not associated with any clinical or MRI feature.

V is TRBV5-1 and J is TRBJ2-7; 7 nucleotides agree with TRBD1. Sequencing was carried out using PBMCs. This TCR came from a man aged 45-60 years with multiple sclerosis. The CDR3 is CASSSETGTGYEQYF. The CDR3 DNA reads TGCGCCAGCAGCTCTGAGACAGGGACGGGATACGAGCAGTACTTC.